Listed below are T cell receptor beta chains from one sample, sequenced in a study of T cells after yellow fever vaccination. MiXCR, applied by TCRdb to the 5' RACE reads, yields one record per CDR3 protein. The table lists some 560,000 distinct CDR3 sequences, about 19% of them singletons. This specimen consisted of PBMCs, obtained 15 days after the yellow fever booster vaccination. These receptors came from a man aged 25 to 40 who received the YFV17D yellow fever vaccine. Each CDR3 is given with its conserved first and last residue.

TRBJ1-1	TRBV10-3	CAISEGGRIEAFF
TRBJ2-1	TRBV7-2	CASSLTSGRVNEQFF
TRBJ2-5	TRBV7-6	CASSYGGAGNPLQETQYF
TRBJ2-5	TRBV6-2/TRBV6-3	CASSYVISGMRETQYF
TRBJ1-6	TRBV4-3	CASSLNARAPLHF
TRBJ1-2	TRBV15	CATSRDLSLTEAIRGYTF
TRBJ1-4	TRBV5-1	CASSWGPSTNEKLFF
TRBJ2-3	TRBV6-1	CASLIRQGGGDTQYF
TRBJ2-2	TRBV7-9	CASSFRDSPTGELFF
TRBJ1-2	TRBV6-5	CASSSILGKGQGAQGYTF
TRBJ2-6	TRBV20-1	CSAMLSGANVLTF
TRBJ1-2	TRBV27	CASSLMGNYGYTF
TRBJ2-4	TRBV20-1	CSAGDRGGIQYF
TRBJ2-3	TRBV27	CASSSVRADTQYF
TRBJ2-1	TRBV5-4	CASSSSGPDNEQFF
TRBJ1-1	TRBV7-3	CASSSMRLVNTEAFF
TRBJ1-5	TRBV20-1	CSASYTHSNQPQHF
TRBJ2-7	TRBV6-2/TRBV6-3	CASSYGRVPLSYEQYF
TRBJ2-1	TRBV24-1	CATSGGRGLYNEQFF
TRBJ1-2	TRBV19	CASSPTGGSFGYTF
TRBJ2-5	TRBV6-2/TRBV6-3	CASSTLLGQGHTQETQYF
TRBJ1-2	TRBV5-6	CASSPDITGNGYTF
TRBJ2-5	TRBV11-2	CASSVTNGQGIPETQYF
TRBJ2-7	TRBV5-6	CASSPWLACEQYF
TRBJ2-3	TRBV20-1	CSAEAGGGDTQYF
TRBJ2-7	TRBV19	CASSSARLARAYEQYF
TRBJ2-1	TRBV15	CATSRTPGLAGVSEQFF
TRBJ2-5	TRBV24-1	CATSDPGTSRETQYF
TRBJ2-1	TRBV25-1	CASSKIAGAGNEQFF
TRBJ2-2	TRBV6-2/TRBV6-3	CASRTAETGELFF
TRBJ1-5	TRBV30	CAWSVPGLLSAHHF
TRBJ2-5	TRBV7-9	CASSLDLYSETQYF
TRBJ2-2	TRBV20-1	CSATQDRIGTGELFF
TRBJ2-7	TRBV20-1	CSGSGTTYEQYF